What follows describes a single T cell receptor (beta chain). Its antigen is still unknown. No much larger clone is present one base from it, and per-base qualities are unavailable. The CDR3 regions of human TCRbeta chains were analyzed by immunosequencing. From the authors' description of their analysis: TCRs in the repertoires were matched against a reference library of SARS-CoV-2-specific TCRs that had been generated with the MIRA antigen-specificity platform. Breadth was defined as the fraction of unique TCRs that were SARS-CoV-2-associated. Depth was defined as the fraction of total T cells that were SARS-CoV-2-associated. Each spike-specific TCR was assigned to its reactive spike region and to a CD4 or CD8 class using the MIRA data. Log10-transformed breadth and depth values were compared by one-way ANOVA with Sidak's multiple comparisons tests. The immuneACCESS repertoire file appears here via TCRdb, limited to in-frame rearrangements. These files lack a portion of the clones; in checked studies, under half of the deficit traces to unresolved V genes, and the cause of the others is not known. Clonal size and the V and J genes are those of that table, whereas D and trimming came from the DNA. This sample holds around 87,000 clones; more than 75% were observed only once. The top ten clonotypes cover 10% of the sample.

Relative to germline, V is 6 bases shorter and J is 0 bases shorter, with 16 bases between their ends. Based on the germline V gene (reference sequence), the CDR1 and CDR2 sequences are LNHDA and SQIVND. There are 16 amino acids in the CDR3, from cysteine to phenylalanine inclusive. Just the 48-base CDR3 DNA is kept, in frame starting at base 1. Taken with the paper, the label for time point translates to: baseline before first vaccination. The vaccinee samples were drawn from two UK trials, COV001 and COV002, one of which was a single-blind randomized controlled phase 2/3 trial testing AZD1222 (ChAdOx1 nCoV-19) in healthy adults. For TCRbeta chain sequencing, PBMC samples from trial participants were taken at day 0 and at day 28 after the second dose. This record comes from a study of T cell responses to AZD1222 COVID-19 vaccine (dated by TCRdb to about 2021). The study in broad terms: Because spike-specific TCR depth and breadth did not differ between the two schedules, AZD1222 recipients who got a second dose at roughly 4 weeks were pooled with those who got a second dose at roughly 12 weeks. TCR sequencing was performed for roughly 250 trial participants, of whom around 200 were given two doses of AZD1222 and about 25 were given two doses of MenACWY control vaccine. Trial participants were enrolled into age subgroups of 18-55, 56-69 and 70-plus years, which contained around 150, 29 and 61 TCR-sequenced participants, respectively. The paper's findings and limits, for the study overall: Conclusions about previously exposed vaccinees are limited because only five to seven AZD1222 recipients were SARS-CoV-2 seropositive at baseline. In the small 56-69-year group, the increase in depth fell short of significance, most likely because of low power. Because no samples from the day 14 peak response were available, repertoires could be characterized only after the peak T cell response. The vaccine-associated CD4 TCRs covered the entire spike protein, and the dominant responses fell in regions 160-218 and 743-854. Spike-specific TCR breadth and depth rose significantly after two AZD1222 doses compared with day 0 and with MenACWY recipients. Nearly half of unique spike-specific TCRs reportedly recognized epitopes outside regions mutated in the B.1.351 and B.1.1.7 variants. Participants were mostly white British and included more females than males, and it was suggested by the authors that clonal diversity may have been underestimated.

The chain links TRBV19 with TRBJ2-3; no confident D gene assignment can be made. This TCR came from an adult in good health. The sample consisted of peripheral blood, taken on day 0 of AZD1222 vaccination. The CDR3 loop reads CASSAGAATSTDTQYF. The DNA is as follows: TGTGCCAGTAGCGCCGGTGCGGCGACTAGCACAGATACGCAGTATTTT.